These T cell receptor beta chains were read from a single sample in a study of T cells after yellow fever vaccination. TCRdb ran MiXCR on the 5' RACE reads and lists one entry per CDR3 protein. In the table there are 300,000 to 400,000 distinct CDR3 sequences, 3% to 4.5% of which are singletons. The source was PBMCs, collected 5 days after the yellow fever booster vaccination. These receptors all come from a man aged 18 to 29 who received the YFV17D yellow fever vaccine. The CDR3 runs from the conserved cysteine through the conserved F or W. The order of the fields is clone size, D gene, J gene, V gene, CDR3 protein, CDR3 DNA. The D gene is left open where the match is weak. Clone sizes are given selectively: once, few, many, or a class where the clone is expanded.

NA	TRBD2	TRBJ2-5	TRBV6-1	CAIQWPTSGVRVPDQETQYF	TGTGCCATCCAGTGGCCCACTAGCGGGGTCAGGGTACCGGACCAAGAGACCCAGTACTTC
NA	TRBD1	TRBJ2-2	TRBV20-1	CSGRQGAGELFF	TGCAGTGGTCGGCAGGGGGCCGGGGAGCTGTTTTTT
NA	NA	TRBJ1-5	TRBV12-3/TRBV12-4	CASSLFLYSNQPQHF	TGTGCCAGCAGTTTGTTCTTATATAGCAATCAGCCCCAGCATTTT
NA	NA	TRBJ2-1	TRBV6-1	CASSRDSHGEQFF	TGTGCCAGCAGCCGGGACTCCCATGGTGAGCAGTTCTTC
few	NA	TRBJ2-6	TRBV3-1	CASSKGTGANVLTF	TGTGCCAGCAGCAAGGGGACTGGGGCCAACGTCCTGACTTTC
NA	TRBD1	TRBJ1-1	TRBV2	CASRGDSYTEAFF	TGTGCCAGCAGGGGGGACAGTTACACTGAAGCTTTCTTT
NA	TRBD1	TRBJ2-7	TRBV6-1	CASSEGTGTYEQYF	TGTGCCAGCAGTGAAGGGACAGGAACCTACGAGCAGTACTTC
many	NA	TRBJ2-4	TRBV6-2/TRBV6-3	CASSYGGSKNIQYF	TGTGCCAGCAGTTACGGTGGGAGCAAAAACATTCAGTACTTC
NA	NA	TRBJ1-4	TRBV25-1	CASSDDRSNEKLFF	TGTGCCAGCAGTGATGACAGGAGTAATGAAAAACTGTTTTTT
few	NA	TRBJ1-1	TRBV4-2	CASSQEGTGNTEAFF	TGTGCCAGCAGCCAAGAAGGGACGGGGAACACTGAAGCTTTCTTT
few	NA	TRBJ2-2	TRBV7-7	CASSLGPTVRELFF	TGTGCTAGCAGCTTAGGGCCGACCGTCAGGGAGCTGTTTTTT
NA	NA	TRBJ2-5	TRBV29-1	CSVERETQYF	TGCAGCGTTGAGAGGGAGACCCAGTACTTC
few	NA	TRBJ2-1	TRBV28	CASRAQGSHEQFF	TGTGCCAGCAGGGCACAGGGTTCGCATGAGCAGTTCTTC
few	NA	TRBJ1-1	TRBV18	CASSPEEQGLGAEAFF	TGTGCCAGCTCACCAGAAGAACAGGGACTGGGGGCTGAAGCTTTCTTT
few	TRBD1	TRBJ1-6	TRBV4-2	CASSHGQGNSPLHF	TGTGCCAGCAGCCACGGACAGGGAAATTCACCCCTCCACTTT
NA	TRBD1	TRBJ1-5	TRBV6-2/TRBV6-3	CASVNRDRGDQPQHF	TGTGCCAGTGTCAACCGGGACAGGGGTGATCAGCCCCAGCATTTT
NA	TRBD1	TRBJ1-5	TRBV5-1	CASSLGGTASNQPQHF	TGCGCCAGCAGCTTGGGAGGGACAGCTAGCAATCAGCCCCAGCATTTT
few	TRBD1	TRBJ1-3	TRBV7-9	CASNHADREIGNTIYF	TGTGCCAGCAACCATGCGGACAGGGAAATAGGAAACACCATATATTTT
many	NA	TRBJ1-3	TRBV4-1	CASSQDYEGLPTIYF	TGCGCCAGCAGCCAAGATTACGAGGGGCTACCCACCATATATTTT
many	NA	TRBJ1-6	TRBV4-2	CASSQDRRSYNSPLHF	TGTGCCAGCAGCCAAGACCGTCGCTCCTATAATTCACCCCTCCACTTT
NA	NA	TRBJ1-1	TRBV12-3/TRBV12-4	CASSLSVRTEAFF	TGTGCCAGCAGTTTATCGGTCCGAACTGAAGCTTTCTTT
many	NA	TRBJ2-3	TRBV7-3	CASSLGHADTQYF	TGTGCCAGCAGCTTAGGGCACGCCGATACGCAGTATTTT
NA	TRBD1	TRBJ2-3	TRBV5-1	CASSRPDRGRTDTQYF	TGCGCCAGCAGCAGACCGGACAGGGGGCGCACAGATACGCAGTATTTT
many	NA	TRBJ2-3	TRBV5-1	CASSIEGSDTQYF	TGCGCCAGCAGCATCGAGGGGAGCGATACGCAGTATTTT
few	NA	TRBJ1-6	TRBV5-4	CASSLDPPGGSPLHF	TGTGCCAGCAGCTTGGATCCCCCTGGAGGGTCACCCCTCCACTTT
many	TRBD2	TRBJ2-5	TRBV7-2	CASSLLSGGHVIQETQYF	TGTGCCAGCAGCTTGCTCAGCGGGGGGCATGTGATACAAGAGACCCAGTACTTC
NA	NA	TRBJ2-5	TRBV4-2	CASSQEAGVQETQYF	TGTGCCAGCAGCCAAGAAGCTGGGGTACAAGAGACCCAGTACTTC
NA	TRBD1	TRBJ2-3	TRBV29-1	CSTDRDSVYSFTDTQYF	TGCAGCACGGACCGGGACAGCGTGTACTCATTCACAGATACGCAGTATTTT